The 21 T cell receptor beta chains in this list originate from one sample, sequenced in a study of T cell responses to AZD1222 COVID-19 vaccine. Data came from immunoSEQ multiplex PCR; TCRdb stores just in-frame clones and leaves some out. The table has some 61,000 clones, about 90% seen once. The input for sequencing was peripheral blood, taken on day 0 of AZD1222 vaccination. Source of these receptors: an adult in good health.

This chain connects TRBV15 to TRBJ2-2, with TRBD2 identical over 8 bases. In germline, CDR1 is LNHNV, CDR2 YYDKDF (reference sequence). This CDR3 has 16 residues. With 0 bases clipped from V and 4 bases from J, the junction kept 4 bases outside the gene matches. The CDR3, as DNA: TGTGCCACCAGCAGAGAGTCAGCGGGGGCCACCGGGGAGCTGTTTTTT. Translation gives CATSRESAGATGELFF. Looking up the rest from reference TRBV15 and TRBJ2-2 gives the full variable domain: DAMVIQNPRYQVTQFGKPVTLSCSQTLNHNVMYWYQQKSSQAPKLLFHYYDKDFNNEADTPDNFQSRRPNTSFCFLDIRSPGLGDTAMYLCATSRESAGATGELFFGEGSRLTVL.

This rearrangement joins TRBV6-4 to TRBJ2-3; tentatively, D is TRBD1 (5 bases). The CDR3 is made up of 14 amino acids. The germline gives CDR1 MRHNA, CDR2 SNTAGT. V was cut by 2 bases and J by 0 bases, with 6 bases left in between. The CDR3 bases are TGTGCCAGCAGTGACGGGGCTAGCACAGATACGCAGTATTTT. It is translated as CASSDGASTDTQYF.

The chain recombines TRBV11-2 with TRBJ1-3; a possible D gene is TRBD1 (5 bases). Germline V CDR1 and CDR2: SGHAT, FQNNGV. The CDR3 is made up of 16 amino acids. The ends were cut back, 7 bases at V and 0 bases at J, with 16 bases in the middle. The CDR3 loop is CASISTGTRSGNTIYF. As DNA, the CDR3 is TGTGCCAGCATCTCTACCGGGACGCGCTCTGGAAACACCATATATTTT.

J is TRBJ1-2 and V is TRBV4-2; TRBD1 might be the D (6 bases). The CDR3 length is 15 residues. The germline CDR1 and CDR2 sequences are LGHNA and YNFKEQ. Between the trimmed V and J ends, which lost 5 bases and 5 bases, there was a span of 18 bases. DNA for the CDR3: TGTGCCAGCAGCACAGACAGGACTCCAAAGTATGGCTACACCTTC. Its protein is CASSTDRTPKYGYTF.

This sequence joins TRBV7-2 and TRBJ2-5; weak D call: TRBD2 (6 bases). This CDR3 comprises 14 residues. The germline V gene encodes CDR1 SGHTA and CDR2 FQGNSA. The V end was cut by 1 base, the J end by 1 base, with 7 bases between. The CDR3 DNA follows: TGTGCCAGCAGCTTAGGCGGGGCCCAAGAGACCCAGTACTTC. It specifies CASSLGGAQETQYF.

The rearrangement uses TRBV6-5 and TRBJ1-2; D is ambiguous. Germline V lookup: CDR1 MNHEY, CDR2 SVGAGI. V dropped 0 bases and J dropped 0 bases, with 5 bases sitting between them. The length of the CDR3 is 14 residues. CDR3 amino acids: CASSYSPANYGYTF. For the CDR3, the DNA is TGTGCCAGCAGTTACTCGCCGGCTAACTATGGCTACACCTTC.

The chain recombines TRBV14 with TRBJ1-1; a possible D gene is TRBD1 (6 bases). Germline-derived CDR1 and CDR2 are SGHDN and FVKESK. Trimming shortened V by 0 bases and J by 1 base, and 6 bases separated the two germline ends. The CDR3 totals 14 residues. CDR3 in DNA: TGTGCCAGCAGCCAAGAGACAGGGAACACTGAAGCTTTCTTT. This codes for CASSQETGNTEAFF.

This rearrangement joins TRBV20-1 to TRBJ1-1; D is uncertain. Trimming removed 3 bases from V and 1 base from J, with 9 bases in between. The germline V gene has CDR1 DFQATT and CDR2 SNEGSKA (reference sequence). The CDR3 length is 13 residues. CDR3 sequence (DNA): TGCAGTGCTAGTGGACGGCAGAACACTGAAGCTTTCTTT. It yields the protein CSASGRQNTEAFF.

This chain joins TRBV6-4 and TRBJ2-1; tentatively, D is TRBD1 (5 bases). Germline-derived CDR1 and CDR2 are MRHNA and SNTAGT. The CDR3 length is 16 residues. Trimming left V 0 bases short and J 0 bases short, with 9 bases between. CDR3 DNA: TGTGCCAGCAGTGACTCGGGGCGTGCCTCCTACAATGAGCAGTTCTTC. It encodes CASSDSGRASYNEQFF.

This clone is labeled medium-sized. V and J are TRBV7-9 and TRBJ2-5, with D perhaps TRBD2 (6 bases). The V gene lost 2 bases and the J gene lost 3 bases, with 16 bases spanning the gap. This CDR3 contains 16 residues. Per the germline V gene, CDR1 is SEHNR and CDR2 is FQNEAQ (reference sequence). The CDR3 DNA is TGTGCCAGCAGCTTAATCCCCAGTTGGGGGGAAGAGACCCAGTACTTC. Translated, it gives CASSLIPSWGEETQYF.

This clone was detected ten times or more. This same CDR3 is encoded by further DNA sequences in the sample. V is TRBV30 and J is TRBJ1-1; no firm D call. V lost 4 bases to trimming and J lost 0 bases, with 3 bases between them. CDR3 size: 11 residues. Germline CDR1 and CDR2: GTSNPN and SVGIG (reference sequence). The CDR3 bases are TGTGCCTGGATCTTGAACACTGAAGCTTTCTTT. Amino acids: CAWILNTEAFF.

The chain employs TRBV3-1 (or the pseudogene TRBV3-2) and TRBJ1-2; unclear D gene. V lost 0 bases and J lost 6, with 11 bases in between. Looked up from germline, CDR1 is LGHDT and CDR2 is YNNKEL (reference sequence). The CDR3 sequence is 14 residues long. In DNA form, the CDR3 reads TGTGCCAGCAGCCAAGAGGGTCGGCGGGATGGCTACACCTTC. This translates into CASSQEGRRDGYTF.

The J gene is TRBJ1-6, the V gene TRBV7-3; maybe TRBD1 (6 bases). CDR3 size: 15 residues. Germline lookup yields CDR1 SGHTA and CDR2 FQGTGA. The germline V and J ends were trimmed by 5 bases and 8 bases, with 16 bases remaining between them. The CDR3, as DNA: TGTGCCAGCAGCCTTGAGGGGGACGGATATTCACCCCTCCACTTT. This gives the protein CASSLEGDGYSPLHF.

The V and J genes are TRBV6-6 and TRBJ1-6; no reliable D call. The V gene's germline CDR1 is MNHNY and CDR2 SVGAGI (reference sequence). The V end was cut by 2 bases, the J end by 7 bases, with 9 bases between. This CDR3 contains 14 residues. The DNA of the CDR3 is TGTGCCAGCAGTTACGAGCCGATAAATTCACCCCTCCACTTT. Amino acids: CASSYEPINSPLHF.

V and J are TRBV7-2 and TRBJ1-1; D remains unclear. Between the trimmed V and J ends, which lost 5 bases and 6 bases, there was a span of 16 bases. Looked up from germline, CDR1 is SGHTA and CDR2 is FQGNSA. The CDR3 has 14 amino acids. This chain's CDR3 is CASSPYYDSAEAFF. Here the CDR3 DNA reads TGTGCCAGCAGCCCCTATTACGATTCGGCTGAAGCTTTCTTT.

This rearrangement joins TRBV6-5 to TRBJ1-1; TRBD1 matches 8 bases. The CDR3 has 13 residues. V lost 11 bases, J lost 7 bases, and 12 bases stayed unmatched. Germline CDR1 is MNHEY and CDR2 is SVGAGI. The CDR3 nucleotides are TGTGCCTCCCAGGGGGCCATCGAGGTTGAAGCTTTCTTT. The encoded protein is CASQGAIEVEAFF.

This chain connects TRBV13 to TRBJ2-7; tentatively, D is TRBD2 (7 bases). Trimming shortened V by 6 bases and J by 7 bases, and 19 bases separated the two germline ends. The CDR3 has 14 amino acids. CDR1 and CDR2 from the germline V gene are PRHDT and FYEKMQ (reference sequence). The CDR3 DNA follows: TGTGCCAGCAGAACCGGCGCGGGGGCAGGGGAGCAGTACTTC. As protein: CASRTGAGAGEQYF. The full variable domain, with the rest looked up from reference TRBV13 and TRBJ2-7, is AAGVIQSPRHLIKEKRETATLKCYPIPRHDTVYWYQQGPGQDPQFLISFYEKMQSDKGSIPDRFSAQQFSDYHSELNMSSLELGDSALYFCASRTGAGAGEQYFGPGTRLTVT.

V is TRBV6-1 and J is TRBJ1-5, with TRBD1 identical over 11 bases. Germline lookup yields CDR1 MNHNS and CDR2 SASEGT. The CDR3 runs to 14 residues. Germline trimming cut 6 bases from V and 10 bases from J; bases unmatched to any gene: 8. The CDR3 nucleotides read TGTGCCAGCAGCCATGGACAGGGGGCGTTCCCCCAGCATTTT. This gives the protein CASSHGQGAFPQHF.

The chain combines TRBV2 with TRBJ2-3, with 7 bases that match TRBD1. CDR3 length: 14 residues. Germline loops: CDR1 SNHLY, CDR2 FYNNEI. Losses at the gene ends were 6 bases for V and 2 bases for J; bases not matched to a gene: 5. In nucleotides, the CDR3 is TGTGCCAGCAGGGACAGGTTAAACACAGATACGCAGTATTTT. It translates to CASRDRLNTDTQYF.

This clone was picked up one time. The genes are TRBV9 and TRBJ2-6, with a tentative D call TRBD2 (5 bases). Trimming pared 6 bases from V and 2 bases from J, leaving 9 bases between. There are 14 residues in the CDR3. CDR1 is SGDLS and CDR2 is YYNGEE in the germline V gene. The CDR3 region is CASMGAAGANVLTF. The CDR3 nucleotides read TGTGCCAGCATGGGAGCTGCTGGGGCCAACGTCCTGACTTTC.

The V gene is TRBV7-3, the J gene TRBJ2-1, with 8 positions matching TRBD1. This CDR3 contains 19 residues. Germline CDR1 is SGHTA and CDR2 is FQGTGA. V shed 2 bases and J 3 bases; nucleotides not matched to a gene: 15. CDR3 loop: CASSLAARGPPFDYNEQFF. CDR3 DNA: TGTGCCAGCAGCTTAGCTGCCAGGGGGCCCCCCTTTGACTACAATGAGCAGTTCTTC. The whole variable domain, remainder taken from reference TRBV7-3 and TRBJ2-1, is GAGVSQTPSNKVTEKGKYVELRCDPISGHTALYWYRQSLGQGPEFLIYFQGTGAADDSGLPNDRFFAVRPEGSVSTLKIQRTERGDSAVYLCASSLAARGPPFDYNEQFFGPGTRLTVL.